This paragraph reports one T cell receptor beta chain. This clonotype showed up just a few times. What this receptor recognizes is not known. Base qualities are not recorded, but no much larger clone differs from it by a single base. The entry originates in a study of CD8 T cells in ankylosing spondylitis (dated by TCRdb to 2015 to 2018). Background for the entire study: T cell receptor beta repertoires were profiled in healthy donors and ankylosing spondylitis patients so that disease-linked TCR variants could be found. Peripheral blood was sampled, and synovial fluid was additionally collected from ankylosing spondylitis patients. The full study cohort comprised around 25 ankylosing spondylitis patients and approximately 100 healthy donors. Overall study results and their limits: The disease-linked clones showed a CD8+ phenotype and occurred at relatively low frequencies in peripheral blood. The disease-linked clones were reported to be significantly enriched in matched synovial fluid samples from ankylosing spondylitis patients. Some TCR beta motif variants had previously been reported in synovial fluid and blood of reactive arthritis patients, which suggested common disease-initiation mechanisms. Blood from ankylosing spondylitis patients appeared to be characterized by a TCR beta motif composed of eight highly homologous amino acid variants.

The run used an Illumina HiSeq 2500. Quantitative 5'-RACE with molecular barcodes was used to prepare TCR beta libraries. As for the original processing: A new computational method, built on a probabilistic model of VDJ rearrangement, was used to identify disease-linked TCR variants. TCRdb took the public reads, trimmed them with fastp at Q25, ran MiXCR for clone calling and kept in-frame beta chains. Each entry is one CDR3 protein sequence, shown with its most common DNA and genes. TCRdb, rather than the study authors, made the V and J calls. Here the sample has a few hundred thousand distinct CDR3 sequences; about a sixth occur a single time. About 42% of the sample lies in the top ten. As encoded in the germline V gene (reference sequence), CDR1 is MNHEY while CDR2 is SMNVEV. Trimming at the junction amounts to 6 bases on V and 4 bases on J, and the germline ends lie 19 bases apart. The CDR3 numbers 16 residues from cysteine through phenylalanine. Just the 48-base CDR3 DNA is kept, in frame starting at base 1.

The sequence links TRBV27 to TRBJ2-1; no D segment can be confidently identified. The sequenced sample was blood, either unsorted or a sorted T cell fraction (not recorded which). The sequence was collected from a male donor with ankylosing spondylitis. At the DNA level, the sequence is TGTGCCAGCAGCCCTCACAGCCTTGACCGTTACAATGAGCAGTTCTTC. This codes for CASSPHSLDRYNEQFF.